This TCR beta chain was found in a study of CD8+ T cells in alopecia areata. Regarding this clone: What it recognizes is unknown.

The CDR3 sequence is 16 residues long. Germline loops: CDR1 MNHEY, CDR2 SVGAGI. With 0 bases removed from V and 1 base from J, the gap between germline ends came to 12 bases. The study team obtained lesional scalp punch biopsies and peripheral blood from alopecia areata patients. Reverse transcription of extracted RNA yielded cDNA, which provided the sequencing template. TCRdb's copy holds only in-frame clones and misses some; the assay was immunoSEQ multiplex PCR. Among tens of thousands of clones listed, 44% were seen once. Study-wide findings and caveats: Among patients, TCR sharing was less clear than in mice, a difference possibly due in part to HLA diversity in the patient population.

The rearrangement links TRBV6-5 to TRBJ1-1; D is ambiguous. Input material: NKG2D-low CD8+ T cells sorted from blood. The origin of this receptor is a human donor with alopecia areata. The CDR3 bases are TGTGCCAGCAGTTACTCAGTTACAGCGAGGAACACTGAAGCTTTCTTT. As protein: CASSYSVTARNTEAFF.